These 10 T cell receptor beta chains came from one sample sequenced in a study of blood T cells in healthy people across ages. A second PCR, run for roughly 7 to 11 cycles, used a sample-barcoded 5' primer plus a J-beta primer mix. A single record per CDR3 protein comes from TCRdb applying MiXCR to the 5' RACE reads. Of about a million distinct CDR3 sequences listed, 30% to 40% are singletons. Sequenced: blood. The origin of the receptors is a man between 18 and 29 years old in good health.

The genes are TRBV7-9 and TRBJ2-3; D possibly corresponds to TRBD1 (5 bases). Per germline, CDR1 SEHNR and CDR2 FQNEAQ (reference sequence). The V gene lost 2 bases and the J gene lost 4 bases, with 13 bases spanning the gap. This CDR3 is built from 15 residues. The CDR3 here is CASSLYSAGPDTQYF. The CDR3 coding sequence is TGTGCCAGCAGCTTATACTCGGCAGGGCCAGATACGCAGTATTTT.

The CDR3 loop reads CASSLSGGRTHTQYF. For the CDR3, the DNA is TGTGCCAGCAGCTTGAGCGGGGGGCGAACACATACGCAGTATTTT. The chain uses TRBV5-6 and TRBJ2-3, with 9 nucleotides matching TRBD2. The CDR3 contains 15 residues. Germline V gene data show CDR1 as SGHDT and CDR2 as YYEEEE. Trimming at V came to 1 base and at J to 7 bases, leaving 7 bases not matched to a gene.

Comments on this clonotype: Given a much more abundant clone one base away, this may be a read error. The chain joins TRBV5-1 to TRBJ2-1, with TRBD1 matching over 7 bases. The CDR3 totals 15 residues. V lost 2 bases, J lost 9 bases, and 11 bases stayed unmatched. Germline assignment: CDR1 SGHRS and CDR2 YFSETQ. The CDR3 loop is CASSLEPGTVGEQFF. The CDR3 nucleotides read TGCGCCAGCAGCTTAGAACCCGGGACAGTAGGTGAGCAGTTCTTC.

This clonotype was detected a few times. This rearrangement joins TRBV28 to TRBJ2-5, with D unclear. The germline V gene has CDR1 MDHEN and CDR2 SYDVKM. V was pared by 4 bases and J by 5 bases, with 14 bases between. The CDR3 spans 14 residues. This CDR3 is CASSSLSGTETQYF. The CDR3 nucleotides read TGTGCCAGCAGTTCCCTCAGTGGTACGGAGACCCAGTACTTC. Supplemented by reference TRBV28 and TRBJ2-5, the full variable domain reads DVKVTQSSRYLVKRTGEKVFLECVQDMDHENMFWYRQDPGLGLRLIYFSYDVKMKEKGDIPEGYSVSREKKERFSLILESASTNQTSMYLCASSSLSGTETQYFGPGTRLLVL.

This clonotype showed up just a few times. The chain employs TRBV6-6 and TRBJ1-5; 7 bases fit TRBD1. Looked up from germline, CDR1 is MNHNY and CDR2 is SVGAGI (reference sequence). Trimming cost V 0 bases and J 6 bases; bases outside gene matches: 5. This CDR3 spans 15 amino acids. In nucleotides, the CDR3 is TGTGCCAGCAGTTACTCACAGGGGCGTACTCAGCCCCAGCATTTT. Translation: CASSYSQGRTQPQHF.

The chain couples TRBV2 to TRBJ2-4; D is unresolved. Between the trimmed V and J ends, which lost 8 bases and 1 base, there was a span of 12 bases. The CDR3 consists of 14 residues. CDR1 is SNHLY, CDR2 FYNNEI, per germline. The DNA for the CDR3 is TGTGCCAGCGACGTGGGTGAGGCCAAAAACATTCAGTACTTC. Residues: CASDVGEAKNIQYF.

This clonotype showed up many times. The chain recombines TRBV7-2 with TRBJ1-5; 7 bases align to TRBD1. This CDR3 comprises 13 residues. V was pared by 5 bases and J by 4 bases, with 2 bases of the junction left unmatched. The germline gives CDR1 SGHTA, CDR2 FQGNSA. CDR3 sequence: CASSQGVNQPQHF. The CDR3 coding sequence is TGTGCCAGCAGCCAGGGGGTAAATCAGCCCCAGCATTTT.

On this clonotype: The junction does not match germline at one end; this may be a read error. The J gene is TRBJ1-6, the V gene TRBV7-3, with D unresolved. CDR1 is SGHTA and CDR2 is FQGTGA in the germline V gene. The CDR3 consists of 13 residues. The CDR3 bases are TGTGTCAGCAGCAAAGATGATAATTCACCCCTCCACTTT. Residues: CVSSKDDNSPLHF.

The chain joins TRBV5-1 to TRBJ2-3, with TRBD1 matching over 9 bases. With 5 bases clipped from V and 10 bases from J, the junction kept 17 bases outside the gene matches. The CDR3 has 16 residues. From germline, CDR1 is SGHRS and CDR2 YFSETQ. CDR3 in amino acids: CASRAQGAGSISAQYF. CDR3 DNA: TGCGCCAGCAGGGCACAGGGGGCTGGGTCCATATCGGCGCAGTATTTT.

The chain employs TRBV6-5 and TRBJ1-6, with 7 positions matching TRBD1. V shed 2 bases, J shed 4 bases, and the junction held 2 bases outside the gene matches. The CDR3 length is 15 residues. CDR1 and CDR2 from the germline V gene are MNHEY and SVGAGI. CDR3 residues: CASSYGRGYNSPLHF. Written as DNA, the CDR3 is TGTGCCAGCAGTTACGGCAGGGGGTATAATTCACCCCTCCACTTT.